The present entry profiles one TCR beta chain with its context. The germline V gene encodes CDR1 ENHRY and CDR2 SYGVKD. The CDR3 is 16 amino acids. Trimming shortened V by 0 bases and J by 5 bases, and 14 bases separated the two germline ends. The data are from a study of blood T cell repertoires in COVID-19. Across the whole study: PBMCs, B-cell-depleted T cells, or T cells were the source of the cDNA or gDNA that made up the material.

The repertoire was sequenced with immunoSEQ multiplex PCR; TCRdb's copy has only in-frame clones and lacks some. Altogether roughly 340,000 clones are present, roughly nine tenths being singletons, with the ten largest covering 1%. The sequencing sample was made of PBMCs or T cells enriched from blood (not recorded which). The chain recombines TRBV10-3 with TRBJ2-1; D is possibly TRBD2 (6 bases). The origin of this receptor is a man aged 18 to 30 who had recovered from COVID-19. The CDR3 loop reads CAISESEASAHNEQFF. The CDR3 coding sequence is TGTGCCATCAGTGAGTCAGAGGCTAGCGCGCACAATGAGCAGTTCTTC.